Shown below are 15 T cell receptor delta chains from a single sample sequenced in a study of γδ T cells in repeated Plasmodium falciparum infection. TCRdb redid the clone calls on the multiplex PCR reads with CATT. Among 80,000 to 95,000 delta-chain clones, approximately 1.4% were seen once, and the ten largest hold around 8.3%. Flow sorting of PBMC yielded separate Vgamma9/Vdelta2+ and Vdelta2-negative gammadelta T cell populations for bulk repertoire analysis. What was sequenced was gamma-delta T cells from blood. These receptors were collected from a pool of human donors (malaria-infected and uninfected, not separated).

The sample holds a few counts of this clone. This may come from a read error, since a much larger clone is one base off. Other DNA sequences within the sample encode an identical CDR3. The rearrangement uses TRDV1 and TRDJ1; possible D gene TRDD3, 6 bases. Germline-derived CDR1 and CDR2 are TSWWSYY and QGS. CDR3 length: 25 amino acids. The V and J ends lost 0 bases and 2 bases respectively, with 40 bases between them. The CDR3 DNA sequence: TGTGCTCTTGGGGAACTCCGGCCCAGCTTTTACCGGACGTTCGGGGATCCACACCGAACCGATAAACTCATCTTT. Residues: CALGELRPSFYRTFGDPHRTDKLIF.

Points on this clone: Only one base separates this from a far larger clonotype, so it likely reflects a read error. Different DNA sequences within this sample yield the same CDR3. CDR3 protein: CALGESLPTQPRYCLELIF. For the CDR3, the DNA is TGTGCTCTTGGGGAAAGCCTTCCTACACAGCCTAGATACTGCTTAGAACTCATCTTT. This rearrangement joins TRDV1 to TRDJ1; the match to TRDD2 covers 9 bases. The J gene, absent from TCRdb, was called here by matching the DNA to germline. The CDR3 consists of 19 residues. Germline loops: CDR1 TSWWSYY, CDR2 QGS. J gave up 9 bases and V 2 bases, and 22 bases lay outside the gene matches.

This clone came up a few times. TCRdb attributes to this sequence the protein of a much larger clone, which differs from the DNA translation at residue 9; a read error is likely, and the protein displayed is translated from the DNA. The chain uses TRDV2 and TRDJ1, with D perhaps given as TRDD2 or TRDD3 (7 bases each). Here the J gene was assigned by germline matching of the DNA, as TCRdb has none. Germline CDR1 is GEAIGNYY and CDR2 is EKD. The CDR3 runs to 22 residues. V lost 0 bases and J lost 6, with 37 bases in between. The CDR3, as DNA: TGTGCCTGTGACACCCGCCTTCCTCCCAACTATACTGGGGATCCCCGAGGATATAAACTCATCTTT. Its protein is CACDTRLPPNYTGDPRGYKLIF.

This clone was found a few times. A read error likely explains why the TCRdb protein, taken from a much larger clone, differs from this DNA's translation at residue 3; the protein shown is translated from the DNA. The V and J genes are TRDV1 and TRDJ1, with 8 nucleotides matching TRDD3. No J segment appears in TCRdb, so it was assigned here by matching the sequence to germline. The J segment lost 0 bases and the V segment lost 10 bases, leaving 22 bases of the junction unmatched. This CDR3 is built from 19 residues. CDR1 is TSWWSYY and CDR2 is QGS in the germline V gene. CDR3 loop: CAPVPPHIASGGNTDKLIF. Here the CDR3 DNA reads TGTGCTCCTGTTCCTCCGCATATTGCTTCTGGGGGAAACACCGATAAACTCATCTTT.

With regard to this clone: This sequence is one base from a far larger clone and is likely a read error. Other nucleotide sequences in the sample specify the same CDR3. The DNA of the CDR3 is TGTGCTCTTGGGGAACCAATCCGAATTTCCTACGGGGTCTCGTACACCGATAAACTCATCTTT. Translating gives CALGEPIRISYGVSYTDKLIF. The V gene is TRDV1, the J gene TRDJ1; TRDD2 aligns across 7 bases. Looked up from germline, CDR1 is TSWWSYY and CDR2 is QGS. The CDR3 has 21 amino acids. V gave up 1 base and J gave up 0 bases; unmatched junction bases: 20.

The rearrangement uses TRDV1 and TRDJ1, with 8 bases aligning to TRDD3. TCRdb records no J gene; here it was assigned by comparing the DNA to germline. Germline values: CDR1 TSWWSYY, CDR2 QGS. CDR3 size: 22 residues. With V trimmed by 0 bases and J by 6 bases, 27 bases remained unmatched. As DNA, the CDR3 is TGTGCTCTTGGGGAACTCTCCAACTCTCAACCTCACTGGGGGGCCTTAAACAATAAACTCATCTTT. It encodes CALGELSNSQPHWGALNNKLIF.

This clone was found many times. A far larger clone is one nucleotide away, so this likely arose from a read error. Distinct nucleotide sequences in the sample also encode this CDR3. The chain uses TRDV2 and TRDJ1; TRDD3 is a possible D gene (6 bases). Germline V gene sequence: CDR1 GEAIGNYY, CDR2 EKD. The CDR3 consists of 13 residues. In nucleotides, the CDR3 is TGTGCCTGTGACGGGATATCCACCGATAAGCTCATCTTT. The encoded protein is CACDGISTDKLIF.

This clone was seen a handful of times. TCRdb's protein, taken from a much larger clone, differs from this DNA's translation at residue 13, likely owing to a read error; the protein displayed comes from the DNA. The chain employs TRDV1 and TRDJ1; D tentatively reads TRDD2 or TRDD3 (6 bases each). Germline matching of the DNA provided the J gene here, since TCRdb leaves it blank. Germline lookup yields CDR1 TSWWSYY and CDR2 QGS. V lost 3 bases and J 0 bases, leaving 32 bases between the germline ends. The CDR3 is 22 residues long. Written as DNA, the CDR3 is TGTGCTCTTGGGGAGCCTCTTCATCTTCCTTCTAGTGCTGGGGTGCACACCGATAAACTCATCTTT. This encodes CALGEPLHLPSSAGVHTDKLIF.

This clone has a handful of counts. This may come from a read error, since a much larger clone is one base off. J is TRDJ1 and V is TRDV1; 9 bases match TRDD3. TCRdb supplies no J gene; here it was assigned by aligning the nucleotide sequence to germline. Germline V gene data show CDR1 as TSWWSYY and CDR2 as QGS. V gave up 0 bases and J gave up 2 bases; unmatched junction bases: 40. The CDR3 length is 28 residues. The CDR3 nucleotides are TGTGCTCTTGGGGAACTTCCCCCTTTCCTAACCAGCTACTGGGGGAGCCCTCCACACCCTCTTACAACCGATAAACTCATCTTT. Translation: CALGELPPFLTSYWGSPPHPLTTDKLIF.

This clone was counted at least ten times. The sample contains more than one DNA sequence encoding this CDR3. V is TRDV1 and J is TRDJ1; D possibly matches TRDD2 or TRDD3 (5 bases each). Germline V gene data show CDR1 as TSWWSYY and CDR2 as QGS. V was pared by 0 bases and J by 0 bases, with 41 bases between. CDR3 length equals 26 residues. The CDR3 nucleotides read TGTGCTCTTGGGGAACTCTCCAGGACCTACCGGACGGACTACCCGTACTGGAGGTTGTACACCGATAAACTCATCTTT. Protein: CALGELSRTYRTDYPYWRLYTDKLIF.

This clone occurred many times. V and J are TRDV1 and TRDJ1; 8 bases agree with TRDD3. This CDR3 is 18 amino acids long. CDR1 and CDR2 from the germline V gene are TSWWSYY and QGS. Unmatched junction bases numbered 22, after V lost 9 bases and J lost 4 bases. The CDR3 nucleotides are TGTGCTCTCACGGGGGACTACTGGGGGCCTAAGGGGAGCGATAAACTCATCTTT. Translation gives CALTGDYWGPKGSDKLIF.

Comment on this clone: A far larger clone is just one base off, so this is likely a read error. Distinct nucleotide sequences in the sample also encode this CDR3. The chain carries TRDV1 and TRDJ1; either TRDD2 or TRDD3 may supply D (6 bases each). The J gene, left out of TCRdb, was set here by checking the DNA against germline. Germline V CDR1 and CDR2: TSWWSYY, QGS. This CDR3 comprises 23 residues. V was cut by 0 bases and J by 3 bases, with 35 bases left in between. CDR3 amino acids: CALGELVSYRPTTAYWVPDKLIF. In DNA form, the CDR3 reads TGTGCTCTTGGGGAACTAGTGTCCTACCGTCCCACGACGGCGTACTGGGTCCCCGATAAACTCATCTTT.

This clone was recorded a few times. A far larger clone is only one base removed, so a read error is likely. In the same sample, other DNA sequences code for this CDR3. This chain uses TRDV2 with TRDJ1; D is unclear. Trimming shortened V by 3 bases and J by 0 bases, and 22 bases separated the two germline ends. The CDR3 spans 18 residues. Per the germline V gene, CDR1 is GEAIGNYY and CDR2 is EKD. The CDR3 loop is CACDSLPGYCIYTDKLIF. CDR3 DNA sequence: TGTGCCTGTGACTCCCTGCCCGGGTACTGCATCTACACCGATAAACTCATCTTT.

A note on this clone: A far larger clone is only one base removed, so a read error is likely. The identical CDR3 is also encoded by other nucleotide sequences in the sample. The genes are TRDV2 and TRDJ1; 8 bases match TRDD3. The J gene, not given by TCRdb, was assigned here from a germline match of the nucleotide sequence. CDR1 is GEAIGNYY, CDR2 EKD, per germline. There are 21 residues in the CDR3. The CDR3 is CACDTRPSYVLGASYTDKLIF. In DNA, the CDR3 is TGTGCCTGCGACACCCGGCCTTCGTACGTACTGGGGGCCTCGTACACCGATAAACTCATCTTT.

This clone came up a few times. This likely reflects a read error, since a far larger clone is one base away. Other DNA sequences in the sample encode the same CDR3. This chain joins TRDV2 and TRDJ1; 8 bases map to TRDD3. TCRdb carries no J gene annotation; the J gene was assigned here by matching the DNA with germline. Germline V CDR1 and CDR2: GEAIGNYY, EKD. The CDR3 covers 17 residues. V trimming: 5 bases; J trimming: 0 bases; junction bases outside the gene matches: 13. CDR3 residues: CACASLTGGSYTDKLIF. For the CDR3, the DNA is TGTGCCTGTGCTTCCCTTACTGGGGGGTCTTACACCGATAAACTCATCTTT.